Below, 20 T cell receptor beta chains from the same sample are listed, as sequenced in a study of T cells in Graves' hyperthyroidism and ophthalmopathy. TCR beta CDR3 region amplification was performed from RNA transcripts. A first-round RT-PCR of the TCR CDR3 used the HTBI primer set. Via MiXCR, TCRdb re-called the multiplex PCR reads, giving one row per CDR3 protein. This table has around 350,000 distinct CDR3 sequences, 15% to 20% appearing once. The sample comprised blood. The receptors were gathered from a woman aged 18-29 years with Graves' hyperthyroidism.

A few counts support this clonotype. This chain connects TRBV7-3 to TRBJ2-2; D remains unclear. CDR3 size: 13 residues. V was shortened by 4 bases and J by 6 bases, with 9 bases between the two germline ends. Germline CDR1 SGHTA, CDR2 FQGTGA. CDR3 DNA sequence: TGTGCCAGCAGCTCTCTAGTGGCCGGGGAGCTGTTTTTT. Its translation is CASSSLVAGELFF.

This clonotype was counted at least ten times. The CDR3 DNA reads as TGTGCCAGCATCAAGGGGGGGGGACCTTCCTACGAGCAGTACTTC. Its translation is CASIKGGGPSYEQYF. The chain links TRBV6-1 to TRBJ2-7; a weak D match, TRBD2 (7 bases). Trimming took off 7 bases at V and 1 base at J, with 17 bases between the two ends. From germline, CDR1 is MNHNS and CDR2 SASEGT. The CDR3 extends over 15 amino acids.

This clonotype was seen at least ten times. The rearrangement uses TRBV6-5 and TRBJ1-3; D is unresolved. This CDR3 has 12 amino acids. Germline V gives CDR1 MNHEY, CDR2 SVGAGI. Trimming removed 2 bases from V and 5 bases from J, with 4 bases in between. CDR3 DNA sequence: TGTGCCAGCAGTTACGAGAGAAACACCATATATTTT. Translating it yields CASSYERNTIYF.

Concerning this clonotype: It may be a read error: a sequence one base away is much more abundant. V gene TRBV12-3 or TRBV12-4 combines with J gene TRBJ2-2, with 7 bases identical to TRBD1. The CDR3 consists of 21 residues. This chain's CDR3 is CASSLARERIDRVANTGELCF. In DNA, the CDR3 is TGTGCCAGCAGTTTAGCTCGAGAGCGAATAGACAGGGTTGCAAACACCGGGGAGCTGTGTTTT.

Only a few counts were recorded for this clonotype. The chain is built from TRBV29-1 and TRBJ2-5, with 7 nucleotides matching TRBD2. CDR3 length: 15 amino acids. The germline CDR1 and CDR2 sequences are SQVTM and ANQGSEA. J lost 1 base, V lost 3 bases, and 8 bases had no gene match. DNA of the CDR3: TGCAGCGTTGATGGGTTGAGCGGGACCCAAGAGACCCAGTACTTC. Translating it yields CSVDGLSGTQETQYF.

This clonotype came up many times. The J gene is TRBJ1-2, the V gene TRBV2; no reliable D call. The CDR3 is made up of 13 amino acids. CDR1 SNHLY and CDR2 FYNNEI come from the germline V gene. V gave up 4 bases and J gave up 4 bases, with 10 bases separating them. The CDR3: CASSGSGSYGYTF. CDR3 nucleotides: TGTGCCAGCAGTGGTTCAGGTTCCTATGGCTACACCTTC. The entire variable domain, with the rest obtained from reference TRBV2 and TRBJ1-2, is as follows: EPEVTQTPSHQVTQMGQEVILRCVPISNHLYFYWYRQILGQKVEFLVSFYNNEISEKSEIFDDQFSVERPDGSNFTLKIRSTKLEDSAMYFCASSGSGSYGYTFGSGTRLTVV.

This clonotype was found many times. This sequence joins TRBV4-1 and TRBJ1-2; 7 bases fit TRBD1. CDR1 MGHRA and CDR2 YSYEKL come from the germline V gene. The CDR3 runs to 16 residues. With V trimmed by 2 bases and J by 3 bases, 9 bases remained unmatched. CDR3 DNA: TGCGCCAGCAGCCAAACAGGGGATCGCTTTGACTATGGCTACACCTTC. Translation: CASSQTGDRFDYGYTF.

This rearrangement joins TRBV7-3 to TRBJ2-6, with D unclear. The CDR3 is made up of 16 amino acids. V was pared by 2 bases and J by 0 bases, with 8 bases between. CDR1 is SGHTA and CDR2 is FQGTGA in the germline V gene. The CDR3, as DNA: TGTGCCAGCAGCTTAGGAATGGTCTCTGGGGCCAACGTCCTGACTTTC. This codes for CASSLGMVSGANVLTF.

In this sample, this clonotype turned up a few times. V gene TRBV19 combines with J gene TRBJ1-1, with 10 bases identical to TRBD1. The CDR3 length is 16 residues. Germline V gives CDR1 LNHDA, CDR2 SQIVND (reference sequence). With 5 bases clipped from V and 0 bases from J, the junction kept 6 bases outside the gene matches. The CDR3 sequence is CASSGRDRGLNTEAFF. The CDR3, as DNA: TGTGCCAGTAGTGGCCGGGACAGGGGTCTGAACACTGAAGCTTTCTTT.

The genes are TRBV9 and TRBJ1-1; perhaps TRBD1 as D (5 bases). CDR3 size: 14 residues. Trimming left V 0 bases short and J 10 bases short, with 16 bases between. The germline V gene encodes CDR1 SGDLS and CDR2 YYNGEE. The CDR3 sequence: CASSVGEGSDGAFF. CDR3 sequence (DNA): TGTGCCAGCAGCGTAGGGGAGGGGTCGGATGGAGCTTTCTTT.

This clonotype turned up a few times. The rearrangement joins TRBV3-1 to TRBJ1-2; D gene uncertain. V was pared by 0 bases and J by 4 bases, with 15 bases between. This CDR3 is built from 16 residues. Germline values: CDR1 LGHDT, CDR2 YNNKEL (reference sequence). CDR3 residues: CASSQDQVARGYGYTF. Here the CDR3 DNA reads TGTGCCAGCAGCCAAGATCAAGTAGCGCGAGGCTATGGCTACACCTTC.

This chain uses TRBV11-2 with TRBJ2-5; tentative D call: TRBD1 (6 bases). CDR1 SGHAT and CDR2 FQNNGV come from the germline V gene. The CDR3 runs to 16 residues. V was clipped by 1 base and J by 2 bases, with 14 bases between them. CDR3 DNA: TGTGCCAGCAGCTTAGGTTGGGCAGGGGTTCAAGAGACCCAGTACTTC. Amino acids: CASSLGWAGVQETQYF.

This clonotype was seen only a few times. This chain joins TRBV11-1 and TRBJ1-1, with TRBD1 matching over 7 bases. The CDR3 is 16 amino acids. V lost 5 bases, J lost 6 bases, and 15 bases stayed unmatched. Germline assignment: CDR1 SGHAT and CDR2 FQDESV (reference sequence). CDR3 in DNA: TGTGCCAGCAGCCCCAGGGGGGGTGAGGGCAACCCTGAAGCTTTCTTT. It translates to CASSPRGGEGNPEAFF.

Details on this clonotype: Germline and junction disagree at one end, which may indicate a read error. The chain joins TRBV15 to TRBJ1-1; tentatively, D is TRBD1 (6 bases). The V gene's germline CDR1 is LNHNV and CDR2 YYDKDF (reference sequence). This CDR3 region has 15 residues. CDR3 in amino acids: CATSEHRVQNTDAFF. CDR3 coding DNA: TGTGCCACCAGCGAACACAGGGTCCAGAACACTGATGCTTTCTTT.

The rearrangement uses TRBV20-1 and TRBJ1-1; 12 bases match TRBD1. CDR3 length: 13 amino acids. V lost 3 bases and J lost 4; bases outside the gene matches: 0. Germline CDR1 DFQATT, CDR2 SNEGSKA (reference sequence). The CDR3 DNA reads TGCAGTGCTAGGGGACAGGGGGCCACTGAAGCTTTCTTT. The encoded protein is CSARGQGATEAFF.

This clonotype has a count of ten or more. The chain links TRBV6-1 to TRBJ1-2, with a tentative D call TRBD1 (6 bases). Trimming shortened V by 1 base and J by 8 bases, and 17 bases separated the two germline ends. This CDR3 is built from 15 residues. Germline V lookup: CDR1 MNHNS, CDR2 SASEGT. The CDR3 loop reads CASSEGGRRWEGYTF. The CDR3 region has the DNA TGTGCCAGCAGTGAAGGGGGGCGCCGGTGGGAGGGCTACACCTTC.

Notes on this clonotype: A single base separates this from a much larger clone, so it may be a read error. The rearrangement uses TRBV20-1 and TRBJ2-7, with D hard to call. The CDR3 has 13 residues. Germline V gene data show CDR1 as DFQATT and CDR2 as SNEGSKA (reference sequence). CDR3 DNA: TGCAGTGCTATCCAGGCTTCAACCTACGAGCAGGACTTC. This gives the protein CSAIQASTYEQDF.

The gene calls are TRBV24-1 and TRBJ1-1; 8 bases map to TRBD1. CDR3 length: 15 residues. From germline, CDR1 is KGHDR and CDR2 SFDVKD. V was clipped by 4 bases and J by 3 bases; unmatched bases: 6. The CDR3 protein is CATSEGRGLDTEAFF. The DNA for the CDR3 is TGTGCCACCAGTGAGGGCAGGGGGCTCGACACTGAAGCTTTCTTT.

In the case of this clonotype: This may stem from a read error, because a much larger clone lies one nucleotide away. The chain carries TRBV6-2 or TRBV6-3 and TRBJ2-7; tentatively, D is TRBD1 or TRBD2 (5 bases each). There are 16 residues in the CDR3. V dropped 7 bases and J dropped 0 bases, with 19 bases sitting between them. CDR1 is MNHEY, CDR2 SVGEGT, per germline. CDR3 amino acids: CASNKLREGPSYEQYF. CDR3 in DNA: TGTGCCAGCAATAAGTTGCGCGAGGGGCCCTCCTACGAGCAGTACTTC.

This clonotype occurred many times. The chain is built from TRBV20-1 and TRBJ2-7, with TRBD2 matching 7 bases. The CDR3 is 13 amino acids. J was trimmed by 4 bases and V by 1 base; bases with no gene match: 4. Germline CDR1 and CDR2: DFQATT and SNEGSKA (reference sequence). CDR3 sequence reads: CSARGRGKYEQYF. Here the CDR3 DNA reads TGCAGTGCTAGAGGGCGGGGGAAATACGAGCAGTACTTC.